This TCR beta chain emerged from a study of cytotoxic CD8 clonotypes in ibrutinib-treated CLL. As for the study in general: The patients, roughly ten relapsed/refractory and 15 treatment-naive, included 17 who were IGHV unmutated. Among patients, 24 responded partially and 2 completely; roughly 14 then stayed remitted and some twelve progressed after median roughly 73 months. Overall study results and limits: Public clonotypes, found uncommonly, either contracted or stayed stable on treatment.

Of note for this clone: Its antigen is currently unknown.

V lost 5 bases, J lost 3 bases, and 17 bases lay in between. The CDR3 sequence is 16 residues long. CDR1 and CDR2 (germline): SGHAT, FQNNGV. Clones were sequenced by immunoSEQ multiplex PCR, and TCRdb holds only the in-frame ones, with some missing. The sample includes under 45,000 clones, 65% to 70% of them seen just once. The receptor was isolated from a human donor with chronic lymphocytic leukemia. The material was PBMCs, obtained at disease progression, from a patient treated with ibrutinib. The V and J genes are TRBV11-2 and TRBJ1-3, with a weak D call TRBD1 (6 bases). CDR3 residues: CASSPNTQGIGNTIYF. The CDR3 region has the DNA TGTGCCAGCAGCCCGAACACGCAGGGGATTGGAAACACCATATATTTT.